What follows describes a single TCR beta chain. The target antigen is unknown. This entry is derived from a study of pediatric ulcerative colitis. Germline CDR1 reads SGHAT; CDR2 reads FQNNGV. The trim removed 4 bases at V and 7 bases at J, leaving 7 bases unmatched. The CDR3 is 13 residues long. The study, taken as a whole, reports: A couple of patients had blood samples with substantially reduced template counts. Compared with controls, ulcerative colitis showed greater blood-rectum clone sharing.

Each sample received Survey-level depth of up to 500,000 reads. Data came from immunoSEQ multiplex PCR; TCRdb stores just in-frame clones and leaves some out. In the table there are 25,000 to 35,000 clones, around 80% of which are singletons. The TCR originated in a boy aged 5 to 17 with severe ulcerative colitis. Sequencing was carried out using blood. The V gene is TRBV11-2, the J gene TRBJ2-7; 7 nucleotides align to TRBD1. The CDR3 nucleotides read TGTGCCAGCAGCTGGCGACAGGGTGGGGAGCAGTACTTC. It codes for CASSWRQGGEQYF.